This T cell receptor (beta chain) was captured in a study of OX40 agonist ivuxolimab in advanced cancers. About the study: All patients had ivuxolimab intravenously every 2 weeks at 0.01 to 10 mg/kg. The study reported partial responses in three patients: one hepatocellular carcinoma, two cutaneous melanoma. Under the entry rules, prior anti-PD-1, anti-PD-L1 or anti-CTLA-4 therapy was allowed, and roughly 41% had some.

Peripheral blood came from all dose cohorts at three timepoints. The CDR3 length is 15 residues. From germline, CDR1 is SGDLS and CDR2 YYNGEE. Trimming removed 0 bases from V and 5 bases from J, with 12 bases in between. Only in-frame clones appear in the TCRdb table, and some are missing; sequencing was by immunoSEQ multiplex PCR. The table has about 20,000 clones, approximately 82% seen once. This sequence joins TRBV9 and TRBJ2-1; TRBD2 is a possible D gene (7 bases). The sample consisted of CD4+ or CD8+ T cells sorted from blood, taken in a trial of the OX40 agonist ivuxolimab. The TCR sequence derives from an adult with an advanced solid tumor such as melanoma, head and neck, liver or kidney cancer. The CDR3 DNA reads TGTGCCAGCAGCGTAGGAGGGGGGACTAACAATGAGCAGTTCTTC. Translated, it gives CASSVGGGTNNEQFF.